The 20 T cell receptor beta chains listed next were all sequenced from one sample in a study of blood T cell repertoires in COVID-19. Using immunoSEQ multiplex PCR, the repertoire was profiled, and TCRdb retains in-frame clones only, with some absent. The sample has tens of thousands of clones, 80% to 90% seen once. The sample comprised peripheral blood. The source is a man in his sixties with acute or convalescent COVID-19.

About this clone itself: An end of the junction does not agree with germline; a read error may underlie this. The chain employs TRBV5-5 and TRBJ2-1; 7 bases match TRBD1. The CDR3 sequence is 14 residues long. CDR1 is SGHKS, CDR2 YYEKEE, per germline (reference sequence). This chain's CDR3 is CASSPGQDRFSILF. The CDR3 coding sequence is TGTGCCAGCAGCCCCGGACAGGACAGGTTCTCTATTCTCTTC. The entire variable domain, with the rest obtained from reference TRBV5-5 and TRBJ2-1, is as follows: DAGVTQSPTHLIKTRGQQVTLRCSPISGHKSVSWYQQVLGQGPQFIFQYYEKEERGRGNFPDRFSARQFPNYSSELNVNALLLGDSALYLCASSPGQDRFSILFGPGTRLTVL.

The V call is TRBV6-5, the J call TRBJ1-1; D is undetermined. The CDR3 is made up of 13 amino acids. V was clipped by 2 bases and J by 5 bases, with 9 bases between them. CDR1 is MNHEY and CDR2 is SVGAGI in the germline V gene. For the CDR3, the DNA is TGTGCCAGCAGTTACACGAGGGTTACTGAAGCTTTCTTT. The encoded protein is CASSYTRVTEAFF.

V gene TRBV28 combines with J gene TRBJ1-5; 7 bases align to TRBD1. Germline assignment: CDR1 MDHEN and CDR2 SYDVKM. The trim removed 10 bases at V and 4 bases at J, leaving 13 bases unmatched. This CDR3 has 15 amino acids. The CDR3 spells CATTRQGVGNQPQHF. The CDR3 DNA is TGTGCCACTACACGTCAGGGGGTGGGAAATCAGCCCCAGCATTTT.

The chain couples TRBV28 to TRBJ2-1; 7 nucleotides line up with TRBD2. Germline CDR1 is MDHEN and CDR2 is SYDVKM. The CDR3 runs 16 residues. V was pared by 8 bases and J by 8 bases, with 18 bases of the junction left unmatched. Here the CDR3 reads CASPPPGPPGRDEQFF. The CDR3 coding sequence is TGTGCCAGCCCCCCTCCTGGACCTCCGGGGAGGGATGAGCAGTTCTTC.

About this clone itself: The same CDR3 arises from other DNA sequences in this sample as well. The chain carries TRBV19 and TRBJ2-7; 9 bases are a match to TRBD1. V lost 6 bases and J lost 5; bases outside the gene matches: 5. There are 13 residues in the CDR3. The V gene's germline CDR1 is LNHDA and CDR2 SQIVND (reference sequence). The CDR3 nucleotides read TGTGCCAGTAGACCGGGACAGGGACACGAGCAGTACTTC. Amino acid sequence: CASRPGQGHEQYF.

This chain links TRBV30 with TRBJ1-4; the D gene is possibly TRBD1 (6 bases). There are 14 residues in the CDR3. The V end lost 1 base, the J end lost 10 bases, and 16 bases lay between the germline ends. Germline V gene lookup returns CDR1 GTSNPN and CDR2 SVGIG (reference sequence). The CDR3 DNA reads TGTGCCTGGAGTGACGGGACCGAAGGGGGAAAACTGTTTTTT. This translates into CAWSDGTEGGKLFF.

This clone turned up a few times. The rearrangement links TRBV27 to TRBJ1-4; D perhaps matches TRBD1 (5 bases). Trimming took off 5 bases at V and 4 bases at J, with 8 bases between the two ends. CDR1 is MNHEY, CDR2 SMNVEV, per germline (reference sequence). The CDR3 totals 13 residues. Written as DNA, the CDR3 is TGTGCCAGCAGTCTGACAGTTAATGAAAAACTGTTTTTT. Protein sequence: CASSLTVNEKLFF.

The chain joins TRBV9 to TRBJ2-1; the D is unclear. CDR1 SGDLS and CDR2 YYNGEE come from the germline V gene. CDR3 length: 12 residues. V gave up 4 bases and J gave up 8 bases, with 10 bases separating them. The CDR3 coding sequence is TGTGCCAGCAGCCGAGCTGGTGATGAGCAGTTCTTC. Translated, it gives CASSRAGDEQFF.

The J gene is TRBJ2-2, the V gene TRBV27; D is perhaps TRBD2 (6 bases). This CDR3 is built from 15 residues. Trimming took 6 bases from V and 1 from J, leaving 12 bases between them. CDR1 MNHEY and CDR2 SMNVEV come from the germline V gene (reference sequence). Written as DNA, the CDR3 is TGTGCCAGCAGCCCGGGACTCTTGAACACCGGGGAGCTGTTTTTT. Its protein is CASSPGLLNTGELFF.

The rearrangement links TRBV7-9 to TRBJ2-2; D gene ambiguous. V lost 5 bases, J lost 4 bases, and 17 bases lay in between. The CDR3 is 16 residues long. Germline CDR1 and CDR2: SEHNR and FQNEAQ (reference sequence). The CDR3 DNA follows: TGTGCCAGCAGCATCTCATCCGAGTACGGCACCGGGGAGCTGTTTTTT. Amino acid sequence: CASSISSEYGTGELFF. Looking up the rest from reference TRBV7-9 and TRBJ2-2 gives the full variable domain: DTGVSQNPRHKITKRGQNVTFRCDPISEHNRLYWYRQTLGQGPEFLTYFQNEAQLEKSRLLSDRFSAERPKGSFSTLEIQRTEQGDSAMYLCASSISSEYGTGELFFGEGSRLTVL.

The chain uses TRBV19 and TRBJ1-1; D possibly corresponds to TRBD1 (5 bases). V shed 7 bases and J shed 0 bases, with 9 bases lying between them. CDR1 LNHDA and CDR2 SQIVND come from the germline V gene (reference sequence). The CDR3 length is 13 residues. The CDR3 here is CASTGQMNTEAFF. The CDR3 bases are TGTGCCAGTACAGGGCAGATGAACACTGAAGCTTTCTTT.

The chain is built from TRBV5-1 and TRBJ2-7; 10 positions agree with TRBD1. V was pared by 0 bases and J by 2 bases, with 2 bases of the junction left unmatched. Germline V gene data show CDR1 as SGHRS and CDR2 as YFSETQ. The CDR3 is 15 residues long. The chain's CDR3 is CASSLAGQGPYEQYF. CDR3 sequence (DNA): TGCGCCAGCAGCTTGGCGGGACAGGGGCCCTACGAGCAGTACTTC.

Here the CDR3 DNA reads TGTGCCAGCAGCTCAGGGGCGGGGAACACTGAAGCTTTCTTT. The encoded protein is CASSSGAGNTEAFF. The chain carries TRBV7-9 and TRBJ1-1; perhaps TRBD1 as D (6 bases). V was clipped by 4 bases and J by 1 base, with 10 bases between them. The CDR3 spans 14 residues. The germline V gene has CDR1 SEHNR and CDR2 FQNEAQ (reference sequence).

The V call is TRBV4-3, the J call TRBJ1-1, with D possibly matching TRBD1 (5 bases). The CDR3 sequence is 12 residues long. The V end was cut by 4 bases, the J end by 12 bases, with 15 bases between. Germline values: CDR1 LGHNA, CDR2 YSLEER. The DNA for the CDR3 is TGCGCCAGCAGCCGGGGGAAGGGGAGGACTTTCTTT. It translates to CASSRGKGRTFF.

The chain combines TRBV28 with TRBJ2-1, with 7 bases fitting TRBD1. This CDR3 comprises 15 residues. The trim removed 8 bases at V and 5 bases at J, leaving 12 bases unmatched. Germline loops: CDR1 MDHEN, CDR2 SYDVKM. For the CDR3, the DNA is TGTGCCAGCGGGACAGCTCCGGGGCAGGACAATGAGCAGTTCTTC. Translation: CASGTAPGQDNEQFF.

The gene calls are TRBV27 and TRBJ2-1, with 16 nucleotides matching TRBD2. The trim removed 3 bases at V and 2 bases at J, leaving 4 bases unmatched. The CDR3 has 18 residues. Germline V gives CDR1 MNHEY, CDR2 SMNVEV (reference sequence). This CDR3 is CASSFGTSGRAAYNEQFF. The CDR3 DNA follows: TGTGCCAGCAGTTTCGGGACTAGCGGGAGGGCCGCCTACAATGAGCAGTTCTTC.

The V gene is TRBV14, the J gene TRBJ2-1; 7 positions agree with TRBD2. CDR3 length: 17 amino acids. The V gene's germline CDR1 is SGHDN and CDR2 FVKESK. With V trimmed by 0 bases and J by 8 bases, 13 bases remained unmatched. CDR3 amino acids: CASSQDTIGSGVDEQFF. CDR3 bases: TGTGCCAGCAGCCAAGATACCATCGGGAGCGGGGTTGATGAGCAGTTCTTC.

The V gene is TRBV14, the J gene TRBJ1-6; 7 bases agree with TRBD1. The germline gives CDR1 SGHDN, CDR2 FVKESK. CDR3 length: 16 residues. Trimming removed 1 base from V and 2 bases from J; junction bases left unmatched: 2. CDR3 DNA: TGTGCCAGCAGCCAAGTACAGGGGACCTATAATTCACCCCTCCACTTT. It encodes CASSQVQGTYNSPLHF.

J is TRBJ2-2 and V is TRBV7-6; TRBD2 aligns across 12 bases. Unmatched junction bases numbered 10, after V lost 4 bases and J lost 4 bases. Germline loops: CDR1 SGHVS, CDR2 FNYEAQ. CDR3 size: 18 residues. The CDR3 bases are TGTGCCAGCAGCTCTGTATATACTAGCGGGAGGCGCACCGGGGAGCTGTTTTTT. Translating it yields CASSSVYTSGRRTGELFF.

CDR3 sequence: CASSLRLTYEQYF. Here the CDR3 DNA reads TGTGCCAGCAGCTTAAGACTCACTTACGAGCAGTACTTC. This rearrangement joins TRBV7-2 to TRBJ2-7; D uncertain. CDR3 length equals 13 residues. Trimming shortened V by 2 bases and J by 4 bases, and 9 bases separated the two germline ends. In germline, CDR1 is SGHTA, CDR2 FQGNSA.